The 27 T cell receptor beta chains presented below share a single source sample, sequenced in a study of cytomegalovirus exposure and HLA in healthy donors. This PCR relied on a set of 60 Vbeta primers and 13 Jbeta primers. The protocol was immunoSEQ multiplex PCR, while the TCRdb copy is restricted to in-frame clones and leaves out a portion. This sample's table has about 82,000 clones. The source material was PBMCs. These receptors all stem from a woman aged 25 to 39 in good health and CMV-seronegative.

The chain has TRBV4-1 and TRBJ2-7; D not certain. The V end lost 0 bases, the J end lost 7 bases, and 13 bases lay between the germline ends. Germline CDR1 is MGHRA and CDR2 is YSYEKL. The CDR3 runs to 14 residues. CDR3 protein: CASSQELTLSEQYF. In DNA form, the CDR3 reads TGCGCCAGCAGCCAAGAACTAACCCTCTCTGAGCAGTACTTC.

The rearrangement links TRBV6-5 to TRBJ2-7; 8 bases are shared with TRBD1. The germline CDR1 and CDR2 sequences are MNHEY and SVGAGI. CDR3 length equals 15 residues. Trimming removed 6 bases from V and 6 bases from J; junction bases left unmatched: 13. CDR3: CASSKTGVTRGEQYF. Here the CDR3 DNA reads TGTGCCAGCAGCAAGACAGGGGTGACTAGAGGCGAGCAGTACTTC.

This chain joins TRBV7-2 and TRBJ1-2; unclear D gene. CDR1 and CDR2 from the germline V gene are SGHTA and FQGNSA. The CDR3 is made up of 13 amino acids. V was clipped by 1 base and J by 8 bases, with 11 bases between them. The CDR3 sequence is CASSLVSGWGYTF. For the CDR3, the DNA is TGTGCCAGCAGCTTAGTTTCGGGGTGGGGCTACACCTTC.

This chain links TRBV5-8 with TRBJ2-3; TRBD2 matches at 9 bases. Germline lookup yields CDR1 SGHTS and CDR2 YDEGEE. With V trimmed by 0 bases and J by 4 bases, 6 bases remained unmatched. The CDR3 sequence is 16 residues long. CDR3: CASSLEMRGGSDTQYF. The CDR3 DNA follows: TGTGCCAGCAGCTTGGAAATGCGGGGGGGGTCAGATACGCAGTATTTT.

This rearrangement joins TRBV19 to TRBJ1-2; D gene ambiguous. V was clipped by 4 bases and J by 7 bases, with 19 bases between them. Germline CDR1 LNHDA, CDR2 SQIVND (reference sequence). The CDR3 consists of 15 residues. The CDR3 reads CASSTLGGGGVGYTF. The DNA of the CDR3 is TGTGCCAGTAGTACTTTGGGCGGCGGCGGGGTTGGCTACACCTTC.

The genes are TRBV5-6 and TRBJ2-1; no firm D call. Deletions cut 1 base from V and 8 bases from J, with 7 bases between. Germline loops: CDR1 SGHDT, CDR2 YYEEEE. The CDR3 spans 12 residues. Written as DNA, the CDR3 is TGTGCCAGCAGCTTGCCCCGTCATGAGCAGTTCTTC. Protein: CASSLPRHEQFF.

The gene calls are TRBV15 and TRBJ2-7; 8 positions match TRBD1. The V segment lost 4 bases and the J segment 3 bases; nucleotides outside the gene matches: 5. Germline V gene data show CDR1 as LNHNV and CDR2 as YYDKDF (reference sequence). CDR3 length: 14 amino acids. CDR3 protein: CATSTPTGDYEQYF. The DNA for the CDR3 is TGTGCCACCAGCACCCCGACAGGGGACTACGAGCAGTACTTC.

The DNA of the CDR3 is TGTGCCTCATCCCGTGCTCGACAGCTTGAAGCTTTCTTT. Its translation: CASSRARQLEAFF. The rearrangement links TRBV30 to TRBJ1-1; perhaps TRBD1 as D (5 bases). CDR3 length: 13 residues. Trimming stripped 7 bases from V and 7 bases from J, with 19 bases between. Per the germline V gene, CDR1 is GTSNPN and CDR2 is SVGIG (reference sequence).

V and J are TRBV9 and TRBJ2-1; perhaps TRBD2 as D (7 bases). Germline V gives CDR1 SGDLS, CDR2 YYNGEE. V was clipped by 0 bases and J by 5 bases, with 12 bases between them. The CDR3 extends over 15 amino acids. The CDR3 DNA is TGTGCCAGCAGCGTAGCGGGGGGCCAACACAATGAGCAGTTCTTC. It translates to CASSVAGGQHNEQFF.

The chain is built from TRBV6-6 and TRBJ2-7; the match to TRBD2 covers 14 bases. After removal of 4 bases from V and 4 bases from J, the junction contained 3 bases not matched to a gene. The CDR3 totals 15 residues. CDR1 MNHNY and CDR2 SVGAGI come from the germline V gene (reference sequence). CDR3 DNA sequence: TGTGCCAGCAGTTCTGGGACTAGCGGGAGATACGAGCAGTACTTC. This sequence encodes CASSSGTSGRYEQYF.

The V call is TRBV6-1, the J call TRBJ2-6, with no clear D. With 7 bases removed from V and 1 base from J, the gap between germline ends came to 11 bases. Germline V CDR1 and CDR2: MNHNS, SASEGT. The CDR3 runs 15 residues. The CDR3: CASNPQASGANVLTF. The CDR3 bases are TGTGCCAGCAACCCCCAGGCTTCTGGGGCCAACGTCCTGACTTTC.

The chain combines TRBV10-3 with TRBJ2-5, with 7 bases fitting TRBD2. This CDR3 is built from 15 residues. Germline V gene sequence: CDR1 ENHRY, CDR2 SYGVKD. V lost 0 bases to trimming and J lost 3 bases; unmatched junction nucleotides: 4. The CDR3 DNA follows: TGTGCCATCAGTGAGTCAGCTAGCGGCGAAGAGACCCAGTACTTC. The encoded protein is CAISESASGEETQYF.

This rearrangement joins TRBV29-1 to TRBJ2-2; TRBD2 agrees at 8 bases. After removal of 6 bases from V and 7 bases from J, the junction contained 4 bases not matched to a gene. Per the germline V gene, CDR1 is SQVTM and CDR2 is ANQGSEA. This CDR3 is built from 12 residues. This CDR3 reads CSVPGGGGELFF. CDR3 in DNA: TGCAGCGTCCCCGGGGGGGGCGGGGAGCTGTTTTTT.

V gene TRBV5-4 combines with J gene TRBJ1-2; tentatively, D is TRBD1 (5 bases). V shed 4 bases and J shed 8 bases, with 15 bases lying between them. The CDR3 is made up of 13 amino acids. Germline-derived CDR1 and CDR2 are SGHNT and YYREEE (reference sequence). CDR3 DNA sequence: TGTGCCAGCAGCCCTACAGGAGGGGACGGCTACACCTTC. Encoded protein: CASSPTGGDGYTF.

The chain employs TRBV15 and TRBJ2-3; D is possibly TRBD2 (7 bases). V was shortened by 6 bases and J by 0 bases, with 16 bases between the two germline ends. CDR1 LNHNV and CDR2 YYDKDF come from the germline V gene (reference sequence). The CDR3 runs 16 residues. CDR3 nucleotide sequence: TGTGCCACCAGTTCCACTGGGGGGGCGAGCACAGATACGCAGTATTTT. Residues: CATSSTGGASTDTQYF.

V usage is TRBV19 and J usage is TRBJ2-7, with D unresolved. The V end lost 2 bases, the J end lost 2 bases, and 13 bases lay between the germline ends. CDR3 size: 15 residues. Germline V CDR1 and CDR2: LNHDA, SQIVND (reference sequence). CDR3 protein: CASSIRLTSTYEQYF. The CDR3 DNA follows: TGTGCCAGTAGTATAAGACTGACTTCAACCTACGAGCAGTACTTC.

The rearrangement uses TRBV29-1 and TRBJ2-5; the D is unclear. This CDR3 spans 10 amino acids. Trimming took 7 bases from V and 5 from J, leaving 8 bases between them. Germline assignment: CDR1 SQVTM and CDR2 ANQGSEA. The CDR3, as DNA: TGCAGCGCCGTACAGGAGACCCAGTACTTC. Amino acid sequence: CSAVQETQYF.

The V gene is TRBV27, the J gene TRBJ1-2; 7 positions agree with TRBD1. Per the germline V gene, CDR1 is MNHEY and CDR2 is SMNVEV (reference sequence). V gave up 6 bases and J gave up 7 bases; unmatched junction bases: 14. This CDR3 region has 15 residues. The CDR3 bases are TGTGCCAGCAGAAACCAAGGAGACAGGGCAGGTGGCTACACCTTC. Translating gives CASRNQGDRAGGYTF.

V and J are TRBV7-9 and TRBJ1-1, with 9 bases aligning to TRBD1. Trimming cost V 3 bases and J 6 bases; bases outside gene matches: 5. The CDR3 sequence is 14 residues long. CDR1 SEHNR and CDR2 FQNEAQ come from the germline V gene (reference sequence). The CDR3 region is CASSFDRGVAEAFF. CDR3 DNA: TGTGCCAGCAGCTTCGACAGGGGGGTCGCTGAAGCTTTCTTT.

The chain is built from TRBV25-1 and TRBJ1-4; 10 bases match TRBD1. The germline gives CDR1 MGHDK, CDR2 SYGVNS. V lost 3 bases to trimming and J lost 8 bases; unmatched junction nucleotides: 6. The CDR3 is 15 residues long. For the CDR3, the DNA is TGTGCCAGCAGTGATTCGGGACAGGGGAACGAAAAACTGTTTTTT. Protein: CASSDSGQGNEKLFF. The full variable domain, in which reference TRBV25-1 and TRBJ1-4 provide the parts outside the CDR3, is EADIYQTPRYLVIGTGKKITLECSQTMGHDKMYWYQQDPGMELHLIHYSYGVNSTEKGDLSSESTVSRIRTEHFPLTLESARPSHTSQYLCASSDSGQGNEKLFFGSGTQLSVL.

The chain couples TRBV14 to TRBJ1-2, with TRBD1 matching over 8 bases. The trim removed 3 bases at V and 4 bases at J, leaving 7 bases unmatched. The CDR3 consists of 15 residues. Germline V gene lookup returns CDR1 SGHDN and CDR2 FVKESK. As DNA, the CDR3 is TGTGCCAGCAGCCACGCAGGGGGCGGACTCTATGGCTACACCTTC. This codes for CASSHAGGGLYGYTF. The variable domain in full, completed from reference TRBV14 and TRBJ1-2, reads EAGVTQFPSHSVIEKGQTVTLRCDPISGHDNLYWYRRVMGKEIKFLLHFVKESKQDESGMPNNRFLAERTGGTYSTLKVQPAELEDSGVYFCASSHAGGGLYGYTFGSGTRLTVV.

The CDR3 loop reads CASSEGSTGAYEQYF. Here the CDR3 DNA reads TGTGCCAGCAGTGAGGGATCAACAGGGGCTTACGAGCAGTACTTC. The chain joins TRBV2 to TRBJ2-7, with 7 bases lining up with TRBD1. This CDR3 is 15 amino acids long. Looked up from germline, CDR1 is SNHLY and CDR2 is FYNNEI. Trimming cost V 3 bases and J 4 bases; bases outside gene matches: 9.

This chain links TRBV5-4 with TRBJ2-7; 11 bases agree with TRBD2. The CDR3 has 19 amino acids. V lost 4 bases, J lost 0 bases, and 15 bases stayed unmatched. Germline lookup yields CDR1 SGHNT and CDR2 YYREEE (reference sequence). In DNA, the CDR3 is TGTGCCAGCAGCCGCCCGGGACTAGCGGCTCAGTTCGACTCCTACGAGCAGTACTTC. Translating gives CASSRPGLAAQFDSYEQYF. Full variable domain (rest looked up from reference TRBV5-4 and TRBJ2-7): ETGVTQSPTHLIKTRGQQVTLRCSSQSGHNTVSWYQQALGQGPQFIFQYYREEENGRGNFPPRFSGLQFPNYSSELNVNALELDDSALYLCASSRPGLAAQFDSYEQYFGPGTRLTVT.

This CDR3 reads CASSQDRTAGNTIYF. The CDR3 DNA is TGCGCCAGCAGCCAAGATAGAACAGCTGGAAACACCATATATTTT. The V gene is TRBV4-1, the J gene TRBJ1-3, with D unresolved. Trimming removed 0 bases at V and 2 bases at J, with 8 bases between. Per germline, CDR1 MGHRA and CDR2 YSYEKL. This CDR3 has 15 residues.

V usage is TRBV30 and J usage is TRBJ1-2, with D maybe TRBD1 (5 bases). The V and J ends lost 5 bases and 10 bases respectively, with 11 bases between them. This CDR3 spans 10 amino acids. Germline V gene sequence: CDR1 GTSNPN, CDR2 SVGIG (reference sequence). In DNA, the CDR3 is TGTGCCTGGGGCAGGGCTGCCTACACCTTC. Its protein product is CAWGRAAYTF.

This chain connects TRBV6-4 to TRBJ2-3, with 9 bases matching TRBD2. Germline V CDR1 and CDR2: MRHNA, SNTAGT. The V gene end was trimmed by 8 bases and the J gene end by 2 bases; junction bases not matched to a gene: 5. The CDR3 consists of 14 residues. CDR3 residues: CASASSGDTDTQYF. CDR3 DNA sequence: TGTGCCAGCGCCTCTAGCGGGGACACAGATACGCAGTATTTT.

The chain links TRBV1 to TRBJ1-6; the table names TRBD1, a call not compared with the DNA. TRBV1 is listed as a pseudogene. The CDR3 contains 15 residues. The DNA of the CDR3 is TGCACCAGCAGTCTGGGACAGCCATATAATTCACCCCTCCACTTT. This encodes CTSSLGQPYNSPLHF.